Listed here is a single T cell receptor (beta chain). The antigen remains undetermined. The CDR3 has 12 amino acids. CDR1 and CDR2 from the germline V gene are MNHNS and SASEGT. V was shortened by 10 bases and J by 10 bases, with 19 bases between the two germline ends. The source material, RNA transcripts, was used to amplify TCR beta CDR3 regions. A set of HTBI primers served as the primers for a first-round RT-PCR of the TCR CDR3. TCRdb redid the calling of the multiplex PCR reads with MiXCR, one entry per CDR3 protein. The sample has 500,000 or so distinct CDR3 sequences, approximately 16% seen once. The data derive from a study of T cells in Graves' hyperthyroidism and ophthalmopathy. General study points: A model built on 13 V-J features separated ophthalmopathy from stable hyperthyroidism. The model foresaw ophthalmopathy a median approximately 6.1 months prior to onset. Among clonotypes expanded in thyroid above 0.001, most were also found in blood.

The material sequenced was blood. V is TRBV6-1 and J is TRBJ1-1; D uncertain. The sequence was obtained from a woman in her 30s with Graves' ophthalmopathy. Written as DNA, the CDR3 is TGTGCCATCCAAAATCAGGCGGCTGGAGCTTTCTTT. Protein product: CAIQNQAAGAFF.